The 24 T cell receptor beta chains below come from one sample, sequenced in a study of cytomegalovirus exposure and HLA in healthy donors. The protocol was immunoSEQ multiplex PCR, while the TCRdb copy is restricted to in-frame clones and leaves out a portion. This sample has 200,000 to 250,000 clones; approximately 86% occur once, and the top ten carry around 3%. The sequencing sample was made of PBMCs. All receptors come from a woman aged 18-35 years in good health and CMV-seronegative.

This chain connects TRBV19 to TRBJ1-1; TRBD1 matches 9 bases. Germline loops: CDR1 LNHDA, CDR2 SQIVND (reference sequence). This CDR3 has 16 amino acids. J lost 5 bases, V lost 2 bases, and 9 bases had no gene match. The CDR3 spells CASSIKETGGQTEAFF. The CDR3 DNA is TGTGCCAGTAGTATAAAAGAGACAGGGGGACAAACTGAAGCTTTCTTT.

J is TRBJ2-1 and V is TRBV4-3; possibly TRBD2 for D (6 bases). This CDR3 contains 16 residues. V lost 2 bases to trimming and J lost 0 bases, with 11 bases between them. Germline CDR1 reads LGHNA; CDR2 reads YSLEER. CDR3 protein: CASSQTVGGSYNEQFF. CDR3 coding DNA: TGCGCCAGCAGCCAAACGGTGGGGGGCTCCTACAATGAGCAGTTCTTC.

The V call is TRBV7-9, the J call TRBJ1-3; no firm D call. Germline CDR1 reads SEHNR; CDR2 reads FQNEAQ (reference sequence). The CDR3 contains 13 residues. The ends were cut back, 6 bases at V and 4 bases at J, with 10 bases in the middle. CDR3 protein: CASSPNPGNTIYF. The CDR3 DNA reads TGTGCCAGCAGTCCTAACCCCGGAAACACCATATATTTT.

The rearrangement uses TRBV7-2 and TRBJ2-6; no definite D call. Per germline, CDR1 SGHTA and CDR2 FQGNSA. The V gene lost 5 bases and the J gene lost 0 bases, with 8 bases spanning the gap. This CDR3 contains 15 residues. CDR3 coding DNA: TGTGCCAGCAGCCTCTATAGCTCTGGGGCCAACGTCCTGACTTTC. Protein: CASSLYSSGANVLTF.

The chain employs TRBV5-6 and TRBJ2-7; D unclear. V lost 1 base and J 2 bases, leaving 10 bases between the germline ends. The CDR3 is 14 residues long. Germline values: CDR1 SGHDT, CDR2 YYEEEE. CDR3 region: CASSLSPGPYEQYF. The CDR3 coding sequence is TGTGCCAGCAGCTTGTCTCCAGGCCCCTACGAGCAGTACTTC.

The chain joins TRBV7-9 to TRBJ2-1; 7 nucleotides line up with TRBD1. Trimming removed 0 bases from V and 13 bases from J; junction bases left unmatched: 9. Germline loops: CDR1 SEHNR, CDR2 FQNEAQ (reference sequence). The CDR3 totals 14 residues. For the CDR3, the DNA is TGTGCCAGCAGCTTAGCCTTCGACAGGGAGCTACAGTTCTTC. Translated: CASSLAFDRELQFF.

In DNA, the CDR3 is TGTGCCAGCAGCTTGGGACAGGGGGCGAGCTATGGCTACACCTTC. This translates into CASSLGQGASYGYTF. The chain links TRBV5-6 to TRBJ1-2; TRBD1 matches 10 bases. The ends lost 0 bases at V and 4 bases at J; junction bases unmatched: 3. This CDR3 has 15 amino acids. Germline CDR1 and CDR2: SGHDT and YYEEEE.

The rearrangement links TRBV6-5 to TRBJ1-1; no firm D call. Germline CDR1 reads MNHEY; CDR2 reads SVGAGI. Trimming stripped 1 base from V and 0 bases from J, with 9 bases between. The CDR3 is made up of 15 amino acids. CDR3 in DNA: TGTGCCAGCAGTTACTTACCGGGGATGAACACTGAAGCTTTCTTT. Translating it yields CASSYLPGMNTEAFF.

V is TRBV15 and J is TRBJ1-3; D is uncertain. CDR3 size: 16 residues. V lost 1 base to trimming and J lost 4 bases, with 14 bases between them. CDR1 is LNHNV, CDR2 YYDKDF, per germline (reference sequence). The CDR3 reads CATSRVGPAAGNTIYF. The CDR3 nucleotides read TGTGCCACCAGCAGAGTCGGTCCCGCGGCGGGAAACACCATATATTTT.

The rearrangement joins TRBV11-2 to TRBJ1-1; D is possibly TRBD1 (5 bases). Trimming stripped 1 base from V and 10 bases from J, with 16 bases between. CDR1 and CDR2 (germline): SGHAT, FQNNGV. The length of the CDR3 is 14 residues. CDR3 coding DNA: TGTGCCAGCAGCTTAGTCGGGGGGGGGAATGGAGCTTTCTTT. Encoded protein: CASSLVGGGNGAFF.

The rearrangement links TRBV7-9 to TRBJ2-7; 8 nucleotides match TRBD1. Unmatched junction bases numbered 14, after V lost 4 bases and J lost 3 bases. This CDR3 spans 17 amino acids. Germline CDR1 reads SEHNR; CDR2 reads FQNEAQ (reference sequence). CDR3: CASSSHANWDRLYEQYF. For the CDR3, the DNA is TGTGCCAGCAGCTCGCACGCTAACTGGGACAGGCTCTACGAGCAGTACTTC. Variable domain in full (rest from reference TRBV7-9 and TRBJ2-7): DTGVSQNPRHKITKRGQNVTFRCDPISEHNRLYWYRQTLGQGPEFLTYFQNEAQLEKSRLLSDRFSAERPKGSFSTLEIQRTEQGDSAMYLCASSSHANWDRLYEQYFGPGTRLTVT.

This clone came up once. V gene TRBV5-1 combines with J gene TRBJ1-4, with no clear D. CDR1 and CDR2 (germline): SGHRS, YFSETQ. The V gene lost 2 bases and the J gene lost 8 bases, with 16 bases spanning the gap. This CDR3 is built from 15 residues. In DNA, the CDR3 is TGCGCCAGCAGCTTAGCCCCGCCGGAGGGAGAAAAACTGTTTTTT. Translating gives CASSLAPPEGEKLFF.

The chain carries TRBV18 and TRBJ1-4, with D possibly TRBD1 on 6 matching bases. CDR3 length: 15 residues. Germline CDR1 and CDR2: KGHSH and LQKENI. The germline V and J ends were trimmed by 4 bases and 7 bases, with 16 bases remaining between them. In DNA, the CDR3 is TGTGCCAGCTCACAACAACAGGGCTCCGGTGAAAAACTGTTTTTT. Its protein product is CASSQQQGSGEKLFF.

This clone was seen a handful of times. The rearrangement uses TRBV6-6 and TRBJ2-3; 8 bases are a match to TRBD2. CDR3 length equals 16 residues. From germline, CDR1 is MNHNY and CDR2 SVGAGI (reference sequence). With V trimmed by 2 bases and J by 2 bases, 6 bases remained unmatched. This CDR3 reads CASSYGGREATDTQYF. DNA for the CDR3: TGTGCCAGCAGTTACGGGGGGCGGGAGGCCACAGATACGCAGTATTTT.

This clone was observed at least ten times. CDR3 sequence reads: CASSPTSGFYEQYF. As DNA, the CDR3 is TGTGCCAGCAGTCCGACTAGCGGGTTTTACGAGCAGTACTTC. The chain links TRBV2 to TRBJ2-7; 10 bases fit TRBD2. CDR3 length: 14 amino acids. V was clipped by 5 bases and J by 4 bases; unmatched bases: 5. CDR1 SNHLY and CDR2 FYNNEI come from the germline V gene.

The chain recombines TRBV15 with TRBJ1-5; D is possibly TRBD1 (6 bases). Trimming removed 4 bases at V and 3 bases at J, with 16 bases between. Germline V gene data show CDR1 as LNHNV and CDR2 as YYDKDF (reference sequence). The CDR3 has 16 amino acids. The chain's CDR3 is CATSTKGQQINQPQHF. The CDR3, as DNA: TGTGCCACCAGCACAAAAGGACAGCAAATCAATCAGCCCCAGCATTTT.

The chain joins TRBV14 to TRBJ1-1; D uncertain. CDR3 length: 13 amino acids. Per the germline V gene, CDR1 is SGHDN and CDR2 is FVKESK. V lost 2 bases to trimming and J lost 4 bases, with 8 bases between them. The CDR3 bases are TGTGCCAGCAGCCAACATCTCGGCACTGAAGCTTTCTTT. It codes for CASSQHLGTEAFF.

V usage is TRBV2 and J usage is TRBJ2-3, with a tentative D call TRBD2 (6 bases). From germline, CDR1 is SNHLY and CDR2 FYNNEI. The CDR3 has 13 amino acids. Trimming took off 4 bases at V and 6 bases at J, with 11 bases between the two ends. The CDR3 nucleotides are TGTGCCAGCAGTGTGGGACTTGATGATACGCAGTATTTT. Protein: CASSVGLDDTQYF.

The rearrangement joins TRBV1 to TRBJ2-7; TRBD2 is taken as the D call from the table, unchecked against the DNA. TRBV1 is termed a pseudogene. The CDR3 has 16 amino acids. The DNA for the CDR3 is TGCACCAGCAGCCAAGATTTACTAGCGGGAACCTACGAGCAGTACTTC. This encodes CTSSQDLLAGTYEQYF.

This chain links TRBV4-2 with TRBJ2-7, with 7 nucleotides matching TRBD2. Trimming removed 1 base from V and 2 bases from J; junction bases left unmatched: 2. Germline V gene sequence: CDR1 LGHNA, CDR2 YNFKEQ. The CDR3 has 14 amino acids. Here the CDR3 DNA reads TGTGCCAGCAGCCAAGGCGGGGGACCCTACGAGCAGTACTTC. Residues: CASSQGGGPYEQYF.

J is TRBJ2-2 and V is TRBV4-2; tentative D call: TRBD2 (6 bases). V dropped 0 bases and J dropped 4 bases, with 15 bases sitting between them. The CDR3 consists of 17 residues. Looked up from germline, CDR1 is LGHNA and CDR2 is YNFKEQ. CDR3 bases: TGTGCCAGCAGCCAAGATTGGAGTAGCGGCCCCACCGGGGAGCTGTTTTTT. It translates to CASSQDWSSGPTGELFF.

The V gene is TRBV2, the J gene TRBJ2-2; 11 bases fit TRBD2. After removal of 6 bases from V and 4 bases from J, the junction contained 4 bases not matched to a gene. Germline assignment: CDR1 SNHLY and CDR2 FYNNEI. The CDR3 extends over 15 amino acids. CDR3 sequence (DNA): TGTGCCAGCAGCCCCGGACTAGCGGGCACCGGGGAGCTGTTTTTT. Amino acids: CASSPGLAGTGELFF.

The gene calls are TRBV28 and TRBJ2-1; 9 bases match TRBD2. The CDR3 spans 19 residues. Germline V gene lookup returns CDR1 MDHEN and CDR2 SYDVKM. Trimming took 5 bases from V and 3 from J; bases not matched to a gene: 17. The CDR3 spells CASSPRLAGAKGLYNEQFF. CDR3 in DNA: TGTGCCAGCAGTCCTCGTTTAGCGGGAGCGAAGGGTCTCTACAATGAGCAGTTCTTC.

J is TRBJ1-3 and V is TRBV7-9, with D unclear. V lost 1 base, J lost 4 bases, and 14 bases lay in between. Germline assignment: CDR1 SEHNR and CDR2 FQNEAQ (reference sequence). The length of the CDR3 is 16 residues. In DNA form, the CDR3 reads TGTGCCAGCAGCTTAGGCGGGAGTGGACCCGGAAACACCATATATTTT. Its translation: CASSLGGSGPGNTIYF.